These 9 T cell receptor beta chains were sequenced from one sample in a study of PD-L1 blockade in urothelial cancer. Time point reported: pretreatment peripheral blood. Profiling relied on immunoSEQ multiplex PCR, and the TCRdb table lists in-frame clones only, not all of them. The sample includes about 130,000 clones, roughly 80% of them seen just once. The sample was PBMCs, taken around atezolizumab (anti-PD-L1) treatment. The receptors originated from a man aged 45-65 years with urothelial cancer.

This sequence joins TRBV19 and TRBJ1-3; D might be TRBD1 (5 bases). Germline lookup yields CDR1 LNHDA and CDR2 SQIVND (reference sequence). V gave up 6 bases and J gave up 0 bases, with 18 bases separating them. The CDR3 has 17 amino acids. CDR3 sequence (DNA): TGTGCCAGTAGAAAAGGGGTGACAGTGAGCTCTGGAAACACCATATATTTT. This sequence encodes CASRKGVTVSSGNTIYF.

Turning to this clone: An end of the junction differs from the germline gene, which may be a read error. The J gene is TRBJ1-4, the V gene TRBV2, with a possible D match to TRBD1 (6 bases). Germline V gene sequence: CDR1 SNHLY, CDR2 FYNNEI. The CDR3 is 15 residues long. The CDR3 sequence: CASTGGVATNEKLFF. The CDR3 nucleotides read TGTGCGAGCACGGGGGGCGTTGCAACTAATGAAAAACTGTTTTTT.

The chain links TRBV4-1 to TRBJ1-2; a possible D gene is TRBD1 (5 bases). The ends were cut back, 0 bases at V and 0 bases at J, with 11 bases in the middle. Germline CDR1 reads MGHRA; CDR2 reads YSYEKL. The CDR3 spans 16 residues. The CDR3 DNA reads TGCGCCAGCAGCCAAGATGGAGCAGGGACTAACTATGGCTACACCTTC. Translation: CASSQDGAGTNYGYTF.

J is TRBJ2-5 and V is TRBV15; TRBD1 aligns across 7 bases. The V and J ends lost 5 bases and 5 bases, in that order; junction bases with no gene match: 8. CDR1 and CDR2 (germline): LNHNV, YYDKDF (reference sequence). The CDR3 loop spans 14 amino acids. The CDR3 DNA follows: TGTGCCACCAGCGGCAGGGGGTTGCGGGAGACCCAGTACTTC. This encodes CATSGRGLRETQYF.

Worth noting for this clone: The junction departs from germline at one end; a sequencing error may be responsible. The J gene is TRBJ2-3, the V gene TRBV30; 14 bases line up with TRBD2. The CDR3 extends over 16 amino acids. Germline V gives CDR1 GTSNPN, CDR2 SVGIG (reference sequence). This CDR3 is CAWSTGTSGSTDTQYF. The CDR3 DNA reads as TGTGCCTGGAGCACCGGGACTAGCGGGAGCACTGATACGCAGTATTTT. Supplemented by reference TRBV30 and TRBJ2-3, the full variable domain reads SQTIHQWPATLVQPVGSPLSLECTVEGTSNPNLYWYRQAAGRGLQLLFYSVGIGQISSEVPQNLSASRPQDRQFILSSKKLLLSDSGFYLCAWSTGTSGSTDTQYFGPGTRLTVL.

This clone came up a few times. This chain uses TRBV4-1 with TRBJ2-1; no reliable D call. The CDR3 consists of 16 residues. V shed 1 base and J shed 3 bases, with 13 bases lying between them. Germline V gene sequence: CDR1 MGHRA, CDR2 YSYEKL. CDR3 sequence: CASSQVNLVSYNEQFF. The CDR3 DNA reads TGCGCCAGCAGCCAAGTGAATCTCGTCAGCTACAATGAGCAGTTCTTC.

V usage is TRBV6-5 and J usage is TRBJ1-5; no clear D. In germline, CDR1 is MNHEY, CDR2 SVGAGI. The CDR3 is 13 residues long. V lost 0 bases, J lost 6 bases, and 6 bases lay in between. The CDR3 loop reads CASSYSRGQPQHF. CDR3 DNA sequence: TGTGCCAGCAGTTACTCTCGCGGTCAGCCCCAGCATTTT.

CDR3 region: CASSAAGGQETQYF. The CDR3 DNA follows: TGTGCCAGCAGCGCGGCAGGGGGACAAGAGACCCAGTACTTC. This chain joins TRBV9 and TRBJ2-5; 7 bases align to TRBD1. The junction had 4 bases not matched to a gene; V was cut back by 3 bases and J by 2 bases. Germline CDR1 and CDR2: SGDLS and YYNGEE. This CDR3 is built from 14 residues.

The chain has TRBV19 and TRBJ1-1; D perhaps matches TRBD1 (6 bases). The germline V gene encodes CDR1 LNHDA and CDR2 SQIVND (reference sequence). The CDR3 runs to 14 residues. V gave up 2 bases and J gave up 8 bases, with 15 bases separating them. The CDR3 here is CASSIYSQGSEAFF. CDR3 coding DNA: TGTGCCAGTAGTATATACTCGCAGGGGTCGGAAGCTTTCTTT.